Below are 20 T cell receptor beta chains sequenced from a single sample in a study of blood T cell repertoires in COVID-19. The data were produced by immunoSEQ multiplex PCR, yet TCRdb's version contains in-frame clones alone and is incomplete. The sample has 650,000 to 800,000 clones; about nine tenths are singletons. Specimen: peripheral blood. These receptors all stem from a young woman with acute or convalescent COVID-19.

The chain couples TRBV21-1 to TRBJ1-2; the D call TRBD1 from the table was never checked on the DNA. TRBV21-1 is classified as a pseudogene. This CDR3 has 17 amino acids. In DNA form, the CDR3 reads TGTGCCAGCAGCAAGGGGTCCAACAGGGATTTTCACTATGGCTACACCTTC. Its protein product is CASSKGSNRDFHYGYTF.

The V and J genes are TRBV24-1 and TRBJ1-1; D perhaps matches TRBD1 (6 bases). Trimming pared 3 bases from V and 5 bases from J, leaving 15 bases between. This CDR3 has 15 residues. Per germline, CDR1 KGHDR and CDR2 SFDVKD. CDR3 DNA sequence: TGTGCCACCAGTGATGCCCGGGGGGGGCCTACTGAAGCTTTCTTT. Translated, it gives CATSDARGGPTEAFF.

This chain links TRBV6-5 with TRBJ2-5, with D perhaps matching TRBD1 (6 bases). This CDR3 spans 15 amino acids. Germline assignment: CDR1 MNHEY and CDR2 SVGAGI. Trimming shortened V by 6 bases and J by 4 bases, and 18 bases separated the two germline ends. CDR3 loop: CASSHETGLAETQYF. CDR3 sequence (DNA): TGTGCCAGCAGCCACGAAACAGGGCTCGCAGAGACCCAGTACTTC.

The rearrangement joins TRBV5-6 to TRBJ1-2; D uncertain. The CDR3 consists of 14 residues. Germline values: CDR1 SGHDT, CDR2 YYEEEE. V gave up 4 bases and J gave up 7 bases, with 17 bases separating them. CDR3 residues: CASSRVGREGGYTF. The CDR3 DNA follows: TGTGCCAGCAGCCGCGTTGGGCGGGAGGGTGGCTACACCTTC.

V is TRBV11-2 and J is TRBJ2-1, with TRBD2 matching over 10 bases. Losses at the gene ends were 3 bases for V and 6 bases for J; bases not matched to a gene: 8. Germline CDR1 and CDR2: SGHAT and FQNNGV. CDR3 length: 16 amino acids. CDR3 amino acids: CASSFLAGETPNEQFF. The CDR3 DNA reads as TGTGCCAGCAGCTTTCTAGCGGGGGAGACGCCCAATGAGCAGTTCTTC.

The rearrangement joins TRBV5-1 to TRBJ1-3; D perhaps matches TRBD1 (6 bases). V lost 0 bases, J lost 4 bases, and 8 bases lay in between. Germline assignment: CDR1 SGHRS and CDR2 YFSETQ. The CDR3 has 14 amino acids. The CDR3 bases are TGCGCCAGCAGCTTGGGGGACACAGGAAACACCATATATTTT. It translates to CASSLGDTGNTIYF. Supplemented by reference TRBV5-1 and TRBJ1-3, the full variable domain reads KAGVTQTPRYLIKTRGQQVTLSCSPISGHRSVSWYQQTPGQGLQFLFEYFSETQRNKGNFPGRFSGRQFSNSRSEMNVSTLELGDSALYLCASSLGDTGNTIYFGEGSWLTVV.

The chain joins TRBV27 to TRBJ1-1; TRBD1 is a possible D gene (5 bases). The V and J ends lost 2 bases and 2 bases respectively, with 9 bases between them. Germline V gene lookup returns CDR1 MNHEY and CDR2 SMNVEV (reference sequence). The CDR3 has 14 residues. The CDR3 region has the DNA TGTGCCAGCAGTTTACCCGGGGGAAACACTGAAGCTTTCTTT. Encoded protein: CASSLPGGNTEAFF.

The table lists this clone with a count of one. The CDR3: CASSLTGPSGNTIYF. CDR3 bases: TGCGCCAGCAGCTTAACAGGTCCCTCTGGAAACACCATATATTTT. The chain uses TRBV5-1 and TRBJ1-3; tentatively, D is TRBD1 (5 bases). The CDR3 runs 15 residues. From germline, CDR1 is SGHRS and CDR2 YFSETQ. With 2 bases removed from V and 0 bases from J, the gap between germline ends came to 9 bases.

This chain connects TRBV11-1 to TRBJ2-3, with 9 nucleotides matching TRBD2. The CDR3 runs 17 residues. V lost 0 bases, J lost 2 bases, and 6 bases stayed unmatched. CDR1 is SGHAT and CDR2 is FQDESV in the germline V gene (reference sequence). The CDR3 DNA follows: TGTGCCAGCAGCTTAGCGCTGGGACTAGCTTCCACAGATACGCAGTATTTT. Its protein is CASSLALGLASTDTQYF.

The chain combines TRBV2 with TRBJ1-2, with D perhaps matching TRBD1 (5 bases). The V end was cut by 2 bases, the J end by 7 bases, with 11 bases between. The CDR3 is 13 residues long. From germline, CDR1 is SNHLY and CDR2 FYNNEI. CDR3 region: CASSEPGSGGYTF. As DNA, the CDR3 is TGTGCCAGCAGTGAACCAGGGTCGGGTGGCTACACCTTC.

This clone appeared a single time. The V call is TRBV6-1, the J call TRBJ2-7; 8 bases align to TRBD1. Germline V lookup: CDR1 MNHNS, CDR2 SASEGT. V gave up 2 bases and J gave up 5 bases; unmatched junction bases: 11. The CDR3 extends over 16 amino acids. The CDR3 loop reads CASSESGGSGGHEQYF. In DNA form, the CDR3 reads TGTGCCAGCAGTGAAAGTGGAGGGTCAGGGGGCCACGAGCAGTACTTC.

The V and J genes are TRBV11-3 and TRBJ2-3; weak D call: TRBD2 (6 bases). CDR3 length equals 14 residues. CDR1 and CDR2 from the germline V gene are SGHNT and YENEEA. V lost 5 bases and J 2 bases, leaving 11 bases between the germline ends. The CDR3, as DNA: TGTGCCAGCAGCCCGGGACTCCTCACAGATACGCAGTATTTT. Translation gives CASSPGLLTDTQYF.

This clone was found once. The chain links TRBV20-1 to TRBJ1-1; no reliable D call. V was clipped by 1 base and J by 6 bases, with 6 bases between them. The CDR3 spans 11 residues. Germline CDR1 reads DFQATT; CDR2 reads SNEGSKA (reference sequence). The CDR3 region is CSARVPAEAFF. Here the CDR3 DNA reads TGCAGTGCTAGAGTCCCGGCTGAAGCTTTCTTT.

The chain carries TRBV12-1 and TRBJ2-1; the tabulated D call, TRBD2, remains unverified against the DNA. TRBV12-1 is a listed pseudogene. The CDR3 length is 15 residues. CDR3 residues: CASSYPGLVYCEQFF. Written as DNA, the CDR3 is TGTGCCAGCAGTTATCCGGGACTAGTCTATTGCGAGCAGTTCTTC.

This sequence joins TRBV30 and TRBJ2-7; D gene unclear. The CDR3 runs to 12 residues. Trimming removed 0 bases from V and 2 bases from J, with 5 bases in between. The germline gives CDR1 GTSNPN, CDR2 SVGIG (reference sequence). CDR3 nucleotide sequence: TGTGCCTGGAGTGTCGGAGCCTACGAGCAGTACTTC. Encoded protein: CAWSVGAYEQYF.

J is TRBJ1-1 and V is TRBV18; possible D gene TRBD1, 6 bases. Trimming took off 0 bases at V and 1 base at J, with 12 bases between the two ends. CDR1 is KGHSH, CDR2 LQKENI, per germline. The CDR3 contains 16 residues. Written as DNA, the CDR3 is TGTGCCAGCTCACCACCAAAAATAGGGGGGAACACTGAAGCTTTCTTT. Protein: CASSPPKIGGNTEAFF.

CDR3 coding DNA: TGTGCCTGGAGTGAAGACAGGATTGGAAAACTGTTTTTT. Protein: CAWSEDRIGKLFF. The V gene is TRBV30, the J gene TRBJ1-4; D might be TRBD1 (6 bases). Looked up from germline, CDR1 is GTSNPN and CDR2 is SVGIG (reference sequence). V lost 1 base, J lost 10 bases, and 13 bases lay in between. The CDR3 loop spans 13 amino acids.

This clone has more than one count but fewer than ten. This chain joins TRBV5-8 and TRBJ2-5; the match to TRBD2 covers 7 bases. The CDR3 loop spans 14 amino acids. Germline V gene lookup returns CDR1 SGHTS and CDR2 YDEGEE. V shed 4 bases and J 7 bases; nucleotides not matched to a gene: 10. DNA for the CDR3: TGTGCCAGCAGCCCCCCGGGGGGTCGGTGGACCCAGTACTTC. Translated: CASSPPGGRWTQYF.

The chain has TRBV27 and TRBJ2-7; possibly TRBD1 for D (6 bases). Trimming shortened V by 5 bases and J by 2 bases, and 10 bases separated the two germline ends. This CDR3 is 13 amino acids long. Germline loops: CDR1 MNHEY, CDR2 SMNVEV (reference sequence). CDR3 nucleotides: TGTGCCAGCAGTACCCGGACAGCCTACGAGCAGTACTTC. Protein product: CASSTRTAYEQYF.

The chain has TRBV12-5 and TRBJ1-4; maybe TRBD1 (5 bases). Trimming pared 1 base from V and 7 bases from J, leaving 13 bases between. The length of the CDR3 is 15 residues. Germline V lookup: CDR1 LGHNT, CDR2 FRNRAP. For the CDR3, the DNA is TGTGCTAGTGGTTTGGACGGGGGTATAGGTGAAAAACTGTTTTTT. Amino acids: CASGLDGGIGEKLFF.